These T cell receptor beta chains were read from a single sample in a study of T cells in Graves' hyperthyroidism and ophthalmopathy. One entry per CDR3 protein, called by TCRdb with MiXCR from the multiplex PCR reads. Of around 440,000 distinct CDR3 sequences in the sample, 15% to 17% are singletons; the top ten hold about 14%. Sequenced input: blood. The receptors derive from a woman between 18 and 29 years old with Graves' hyperthyroidism. CDR3s include the opening cysteine and the closing phenylalanine or tryptophan. D genes are given only for firm matches. The size entry is marked missing in some rows and otherwise reads once, few, many or a size class.

j_call,d_call,v_call,clone_size,cdr3_nt,cdr3_aa
TRBJ2-5,.,TRBV28,few,TGTGCCAGCAGAACAACCGAGACCCAGTACTTC,CASRTTETQYF
TRBJ1-2,TRBD1,TRBV28,many,TGTGCCAGCAGTTTACTTGGGACAGCCTATGGCTACACCTTC,CASSLLGTAYGYTF
TRBJ1-1,TRBD1,TRBV6-2/TRBV6-3,many,TGTGCCAGCAGACTATACAGGGGGAACACTGAAGCTTTCTTT,CASRLYRGNTEAFF
TRBJ2-1,TRBD2,TRBV15,many,TGTGCCACCAGAGCCGGGACTAGCGGAATCCTCTCCTACAATGAGCAGTTCTTC,CATRAGTSGILSYNEQFF
TRBJ1-2,.,TRBV6-1,few,TGTGCCAGCAGTGAACGATGGGACTACACCTTC,CASSERWDYTF
TRBJ2-7,TRBD2,TRBV29-1,.,TGCAGCGTTGGGGCTAGCGGGATCTACGAGCAGTACTTC,CSVGASGIYEQYF
TRBJ2-1,.,TRBV11-2,many,TGTGCCAGCAGCGAAGTTTATGGGGCCAGGTACAATGAGCAGTTCTTC,CASSEVYGARYNEQFF
TRBJ2-7,.,TRBV19,.,TGTGCCAGTCGAAACCCAGGGGGGGACTACGAGCAGTACTTC,CASRNPGGDYEQYF
TRBJ2-7,TRBD2,TRBV6-2/TRBV6-3,few,TGTGCCAGCAGGGGGCTAGCGGACTACGAGCAGTACTTC,CASRGLADYEQYF
TRBJ1-5,.,TRBV19,.,TGTGCCAGTACCAACAGGGTACAGCCCCAGCATTTT,CASTNRVQPQHF
TRBJ1-5,.,TRBV11-2,few,TGTGCCAGCTTCTCGGGGGGATCGGGGCCCCAGCATTTT,CASFSGGSGPQHF
TRBJ2-7,TRBD2,TRBV12-3/TRBV12-4,many,TGTGCCAGCAGTTATAGCGGGAGTAACTCCTACGAGCAGTACTTC,CASSYSGSNSYEQYF
TRBJ1-4,TRBD1,TRBV5-1,few,TGCGCCAGCAGCTTCTGGGACAGGGGTGAAAAACTGTTTTTT,CASSFWDRGEKLFF
TRBJ2-1,TRBD2,TRBV5-4,.,TGTGCCAGCAGCTGGACTAGCGGGAGTGGGAATGAGCAGTTCTTC,CASSWTSGSGNEQFF
TRBJ1-5,TRBD1,TRBV7-8,many,TGTGCCAGCAGCCAGGGACAGGGGTCCGATCAGCCCCAGCATTTT,CASSQGQGSDQPQHF
TRBJ2-7,TRBD1,TRBV7-8,many,TGTGCCAGCAGTTTCTCCGACAGGGGGCTAACCTACGAGCAGTACTTC,CASSFSDRGLTYEQYF
TRBJ1-2,.,TRBV7-2,many,TGTGCCAGCAGCTTAGCGGGCGACTTCGGCTACACCTTC,CASSLAGDFGYTF
TRBJ2-2,TRBD2,TRBV9,few,TGTGCCAGCAGCGCGGAGGAGCGGGACCCGAACACCGGGGAGCTGTTTTTT,CASSAEERDPNTGELFF
TRBJ2-1,TRBD1,TRBV14,.,TGTGCCAGCAGCCCGGGACAGGGGCAGTTCTTC,CASSPGQGQFF
TRBJ1-2,TRBD1,TRBV5-1,many,TGCGCCAGCAGCTGGACCGGACAGGGGATGGACTATGGCTACACCTTC,CASSWTGQGMDYGYTF
TRBJ1-1,.,TRBV15,many,TGTGCCACCAGCAGAGGGTACGACAGCAAGAACACTGAAGCTTTCTTT,CATSRGYDSKNTEAFF
TRBJ2-7,.,TRBV14,few,TGTGCCAGCAGCCAAATCGCCGGCCGCTACGAGCAGTACTTC,CASSQIAGRYEQYF
TRBJ1-1,.,TRBV6-2/TRBV6-3,many,TGTGCCAGCAGTTACTTTCGGCCAGGCGGGACTGAAGCTTTCTTT,CASSYFRPGGTEAFF
TRBJ2-2,TRBD1,TRBV12-3/TRBV12-4,.,TGTGCCGGCACCCAGACAGGGGACGGGGAGCTGTTTTTT,CAGTQTGDGELFF
TRBJ2-1,.,TRBV20-1,many,TGCAGTGCCATTAGCGGAACCTCCTACAATGAGCAGTTCTTC,CSAISGTSYNEQFF
TRBJ2-1,TRBD2,TRBV28,.,TGTGCCAGCAGTCCGGGGACAGCGAGACTAGCGGCATTCTACAATGAGCAGTTCTTC,CASSPGTARLAAFYNEQFF
TRBJ1-1,.,TRBV5-6,.,TGTGCCAGCAGCTTGGGTCCAGGGAAGAACACTGAAGCTTTCTTT,CASSLGPGKNTEAFF
TRBJ2-7,TRBD1,TRBV20-1,.,TGCAGTGCTAGATCCAGGGGGAACTACGAGCAGTACTTC,CSARSRGNYEQYF
TRBJ1-1,.,TRBV20-1,few,TGCAGTAAGCTCTTGAACACTGAAGCTTTCTTT,CSKLLNTEAFF
TRBJ1-2,.,TRBV10-2,.,TGCGCCAGCAGTGAGTCCCGGGCCCCGACCCACTATGGCTACACCTTC,CASSESRAPTHYGYTF
TRBJ1-1,.,TRBV7-4,.,TGTGCCAGCAGCCCCTGGATGGATGAAGCTTTCTTT,CASSPWMDEAFF
TRBJ2-5,TRBD1,TRBV24-1,.,TGTGCCACCAGTGAGGCCGGGACAGGGGGCCGAGAGACCCAGTACTTC,CATSEAGTGGRETQYF
TRBJ1-5,.,TRBV18,few,TGTGCCAGCTCACCAGGGTATAGCAATCAGCCCCAGCATTTT,CASSPGYSNQPQHF
TRBJ2-5,TRBD2,TRBV4-1,few,TGCGCCAGCAGCCAAGAAACACTAGCGGGAGGACTCCAAGAGACCCAGTACTTC,CASSQETLAGGLQETQYF
TRBJ1-2,TRBD1,TRBV28,many,TGTGCCAGCGAAACCGGGACAGGGGAATTTAACTATGGCTACACCTTC,CASETGTGEFNYGYTF
TRBJ1-3,.,TRBV15,.,TGTGCCACCAGCAGAGAGGCTTACTCTGGAAACACCATATATTTT,CATSREAYSGNTIYF